The T cell receptor beta chain under discussion was sequenced for a study of T cell responses to AZD1222 COVID-19 vaccine. General study points: Donors in the cohort were predominantly white British and more often female, and clonal diversity was possibly underestimated. Along spike, vaccine-associated CD4 TCRs were found throughout, with dominance at 160-218 and 743-854.

The V and J ends lost 8 bases and 7 bases, in that order; junction bases with no gene match: 8. The CDR3 has 13 residues. CDR1 is MNHNS, CDR2 SASEGT, per germline. The data were produced by immunoSEQ multiplex PCR, yet TCRdb's version contains in-frame clones alone and is incomplete. This table has around 100,000 clones, about 93% appearing once. Concerning this clone itself: Its antigen is not known.

This material consisted of peripheral blood, taken on day 0 of AZD1222 vaccination. This sequence originates from an adult in good health. V usage is TRBV6-1 and J usage is TRBJ2-4; 7 bases agree with TRBD2. The CDR3 nucleotides are TGTGCCAGCGGCGGGGCCGGGGGGAACATTCAGTACTTC. Its protein product is CASGGAGGNIQYF.